These 20 T cell receptor beta chains share one sample of origin, sequenced in a study of identical twins. TCRdb reanalysed the 5' RACE reads using MiXCR and keeps one entry per CDR3 protein. This table has approximately 220,000 distinct CDR3 sequences, roughly 7.5% appearing once. Separately, the same data were catalogued under a study of yellow fever vaccine responses in identical twins.

Sequencing was carried out using CD8+ T cells sorted from blood. Receptors originate from a woman aged 18-29 years in good health.

Only a few counts were recorded for this clonotype. The V gene is TRBV28, the J gene TRBJ2-1, with 7 bases that match TRBD2. The CDR3 is made up of 14 amino acids. Unmatched junction bases numbered 11, after V lost 5 bases and J lost 10 bases. From germline, CDR1 is MDHEN and CDR2 SYDVKM. Here the CDR3 reads CASSLSGTVEEQFF. The CDR3 coding sequence is TGTGCCAGCAGTCTCAGCGGGACCGTTGAGGAGCAGTTCTTC.

Ten or more counts support this clonotype. The V and J genes are TRBV12-3 or TRBV12-4 and TRBJ1-5; D call uncertain. Trimming stripped 3 bases from V and 5 bases from J, with 5 bases between. The CDR3 length is 12 residues. The CDR3 nucleotides read TGTGCCAGCAGTTTTGGTTATCAGCCCCAGCATTTT. Translating it yields CASSFGYQPQHF.

This clonotype appeared a few times. This chain connects TRBV28 to TRBJ2-1; tentative D call: TRBD2 (6 bases). Trimming pared 3 bases from V and 8 bases from J, leaving 11 bases between. Germline CDR1 MDHEN, CDR2 SYDVKM. The CDR3 totals 13 residues. Written as DNA, the CDR3 is TGTGCCAGCAGTTTTGGGAGCGGGTATGAGCAGTTCTTC. Residues: CASSFGSGYEQFF.

This clonotype has just a few counts. This sequence joins TRBV29-1 and TRBJ2-1, with a possible D match to TRBD2 (5 bases). From germline, CDR1 is SQVTM and CDR2 ANQGSEA. There are 14 residues in the CDR3. V was trimmed by 0 bases and J by 8 bases, leaving 14 bases between them. The DNA for the CDR3 is TGCAGCGTTGAAGATCTGCTAGCATTGGATGAGCAGTTCTTC. It yields the protein CSVEDLLALDEQFF.

The chain recombines TRBV6-2 or TRBV6-3 with TRBJ2-1; 8 nucleotides align to TRBD1. Looked up from germline, CDR1 is MNHEY and CDR2 is SVGEGT. Trimming took 2 bases from V and 3 from J; bases not matched to a gene: 9. The length of the CDR3 is 17 residues. DNA of the CDR3: TGTGCCAGCAGTTACGGGTCAGGGGGCGACCTCTACAATGAGCAGTTCTTC. This gives the protein CASSYGSGGDLYNEQFF.

The table lists this clonotype with many counts. V usage is TRBV5-6 and J usage is TRBJ1-4, with D tentatively TRBD1 (5 bases). The V gene lost 7 bases and the J gene lost 2 bases, with 12 bases spanning the gap. CDR3 length: 14 amino acids. CDR1 SGHDT and CDR2 YYEEEE come from the germline V gene. The CDR3 region is CASGPQATNEKLFF. CDR3 nucleotide sequence: TGTGCCAGCGGACCACAGGCGACTAATGAAAAACTGTTTTTT.

This clonotype was detected many times. For the CDR3, the DNA is TGTGCCAGCAGTTTAGTACTAGCGGGGTACCAAGAGACCCAGTACTTC. Residues: CASSLVLAGYQETQYF. J is TRBJ2-5 and V is TRBV28, with TRBD2 identical over 10 bases. From germline, CDR1 is MDHEN and CDR2 SYDVKM. The CDR3 spans 16 residues. After removal of 2 bases from V and 0 bases from J, the junction contained 3 bases not matched to a gene.

This clonotype was recorded many times. The V gene is TRBV11-2, the J gene TRBJ2-5, with D perhaps matching TRBD2 (5 bases). V dropped 2 bases and J dropped 5 bases, with 9 bases sitting between them. The CDR3 extends over 13 amino acids. Germline V gives CDR1 SGHAT, CDR2 FQNNGV. CDR3 in DNA: TGTGCCAGCAGCTTACGGGGTGGGGAGACCCAGTACTTC. As protein: CASSLRGGETQYF.

The V and J genes are TRBV14 and TRBJ1-2; the D is unclear. The ends were cut back, 0 bases at V and 0 bases at J, with 11 bases in the middle. There are 16 residues in the CDR3. The V gene's germline CDR1 is SGHDN and CDR2 FVKESK. The CDR3, as DNA: TGTGCCAGCAGCCAAGATGTGGGGATTACTAACTATGGCTACACCTTC. Translation gives CASSQDVGITNYGYTF.

The rearrangement joins TRBV12-3 or TRBV12-4 to TRBJ2-1; 9 bases fit TRBD2. CDR3 size: 16 residues. V trimming: 2 bases; J trimming: 9 bases; junction bases outside the gene matches: 11. The CDR3 spells CASSLTAGGSIFEQFF. The CDR3 DNA sequence: TGTGCCAGCAGTTTAACAGCGGGAGGCTCCATATTTGAGCAGTTCTTC.

This clonotype has a count of ten or more. The genes are TRBV5-1 and TRBJ1-1, with 9 nucleotides matching TRBD1. Trimming cost V 3 bases and J 3 bases; bases outside gene matches: 6. Germline loops: CDR1 SGHRS, CDR2 YFSETQ. CDR3 size: 15 residues. CDR3 DNA: TGCGCCAGCAGCTCTACAGGGGGCGCCTACACTGAAGCTTTCTTT. It specifies CASSSTGGAYTEAFF. The entire variable domain, with the rest obtained from reference TRBV5-1 and TRBJ1-1, is as follows: KAGVTQTPRYLIKTRGQQVTLSCSPISGHRSVSWYQQTPGQGLQFLFEYFSETQRNKGNFPGRFSGRQFSNSRSEMNVSTLELGDSALYLCASSSTGGAYTEAFFGQGTRLTVV.

This clonotype was found once. A much larger clone is a single base away; this may be a read error. The chain links TRBV7-9 to TRBJ2-3, with D possibly matching TRBD2 (6 bases). CDR1 is SEHNR, CDR2 FQNEAQ, per germline (reference sequence). CDR3 length: 15 residues. The CDR3: CATSSTWGGADTQYF. In nucleotides, the CDR3 is TGTGCCACCAGCTCGACCTGGGGAGGCGCAGATACGCAGTATTTT.

CDR3 nucleotide sequence: TGTGCCAGCAAAAATGGGGGTAACGAGCAGTACTTC. Translated, it gives CASKNGGNEQYF. This chain links TRBV2 with TRBJ2-7; D tentatively fits TRBD1 or TRBD2 (5 bases each). V was clipped by 7 bases and J by 5 bases, with 12 bases between them. Germline V gene lookup returns CDR1 SNHLY and CDR2 FYNNEI. This CDR3 spans 12 amino acids.

This clonotype was counted only a few times. J is TRBJ2-7 and V is TRBV27; D is uncertain. Trimming took 6 bases from V and 2 from J, leaving 11 bases between them. From germline, CDR1 is MNHEY and CDR2 SMNVEV (reference sequence). The length of the CDR3 is 13 residues. The chain's CDR3 is CASSRSSAYEQYF. CDR3 sequence (DNA): TGTGCCAGCAGCCGAAGCAGCGCCTACGAGCAGTACTTC.

This clonotype was seen at least ten times. V and J are TRBV4-1 and TRBJ1-1; 9 positions match TRBD1. Trimming cost V 3 bases and J 4 bases; bases outside gene matches: 9. The CDR3 is made up of 16 amino acids. The germline V gene has CDR1 MGHRA and CDR2 YSYEKL. CDR3 nucleotide sequence: TGCGCCAGCAGCCACGGCCCGACAGGGGGTTTCACTGAAGCTTTCTTT. Translating it yields CASSHGPTGGFTEAFF.

This sequence joins TRBV7-9 and TRBJ2-5; 7 bases are a match to TRBD1. The V gene's germline CDR1 is SEHNR and CDR2 FQNEAQ (reference sequence). The CDR3 runs to 16 residues. Trimming removed 5 bases from V and 2 bases from J; junction bases left unmatched: 11. The CDR3 loop reads CASSTDRVWRQETQYF. The DNA for the CDR3 is TGTGCCAGCAGCACCGACAGGGTGTGGAGGCAAGAGACCCAGTACTTC.

This chain joins TRBV12-3 or TRBV12-4 and TRBJ2-3, with 11 bases that match TRBD2. Trimming removed 0 bases from V and 2 bases from J; junction bases left unmatched: 4. The CDR3 is 17 residues long. The chain's CDR3 is CASSLATSGSPTDTQYF. CDR3 bases: TGTGCCAGCAGTTTAGCTACTAGCGGGAGTCCCACAGATACGCAGTATTTT.

In its sample, this clonotype was seen many times. Written as DNA, the CDR3 is TGTGCCAGCAGCTTAGAAGTAACCCCATCCTACGAGCAGTACTTC. It codes for CASSLEVTPSYEQYF. The chain links TRBV7-8 to TRBJ2-7; D gene uncertain. This CDR3 is 15 amino acids long. Germline V gives CDR1 SGHVS, CDR2 FQNEAQ. Trimming left V 1 base short and J 1 base short, with 11 bases between.

This clonotype showed up just a few times. The chain carries TRBV25-1 and TRBJ2-3; D may be TRBD1 (6 bases). The CDR3 length is 16 residues. The germline V gene has CDR1 MGHDK and CDR2 SYGVNS. Trimming left V 2 bases short and J 2 bases short, with 14 bases between. The CDR3 DNA follows: TGTGCCAGCAGTGAAAGGTTTAGGGGGACCACAGATACGCAGTATTTT. The encoded protein is CASSERFRGTTDTQYF.

J is TRBJ2-7 and V is TRBV15, with 9 bases matching TRBD2. Trimming at V came to 4 bases and at J to 2 bases, leaving 6 bases not matched to a gene. CDR1 and CDR2 (germline): LNHNV, YYDKDF (reference sequence). The CDR3 is 15 amino acids. CDR3 bases: TGTGCCACCAGCACCACGACTAGCGGAACCTACGAGCAGTACTTC. It encodes CATSTTTSGTYEQYF.